A selection of T cell receptor beta chains follows, all from one sample in a study of CD8 T cells in ankylosing spondylitis. TCRdb passed the 5' RACE reads through MiXCR, listing each CDR3 protein once. The table has hundreds of thousands of distinct CDR3 sequences, 20% to 25% seen once. Sequencing was carried out using blood, either unsorted or a sorted T cell fraction (not recorded which). Receptors originate from a male donor with ankylosing spondylitis or in good health (not recorded which). CDR3s include the opening cysteine and the closing phenylalanine or tryptophan. A D gene is named only where the DNA matches it firmly. The size entry is marked missing in some rows and otherwise reads once, few, many or a size class.

>.|TRBJ2-1|.|TRBV7-3
TGTGCCAGCAGCTGTAGAGCTGAGCAGTTCTTC
CASSCRAEQFF
>.|TRBJ2-3|few|TRBV29-1
TGCAGCGTTGGGGGACTTCTAGGGAAAGATACGCAGTATTTT
CSVGGLLGKDTQYF
>TRBD1|TRBJ2-7|few|TRBV7-9
TGTGCCAGCAGCTTCCGGGACAGGGGGCAATACGAGCAGTACTTC
CASSFRDRGQYEQYF
>.|TRBJ2-1|.|TRBV20-1
TGCAGTGCTAGTACAACAGGGTTGACCTACAATGAGCAGTTCTTC
CSASTTGLTYNEQFF
>TRBD1|TRBJ2-5|.|TRBV15
TGTGCCACCAGCCAAAGTGAGAGGGGGCGGGAGACCCAGTACTTC
CATSQSERGRETQYF
>.|TRBJ1-3|.|TRBV28
TGTGCCAGCAGTTTATGGCCTAGCTCTGGAAACACCATATATTTT
CASSLWPSSGNTIYF
>.|TRBJ2-1|few|TRBV3-1
TGTGCCAGCAGCATCAGCGGGCGGAATGAGCAGTTCTTC
CASSISGRNEQFF
>TRBD2|TRBJ2-1|few|TRBV9
TGTGCCAGCAGCACCCAATCTAGCGGGGGGGACTACAATGAGCAGTTCTTC
CASSTQSSGGDYNEQFF
>.|TRBJ1-1|few|TRBV25-1
TGTGCCAGCAGTGAATTGGGGGGCATTGCGACTGAAGCTTTCTTT
CASSELGGIATEAFF
>TRBD2|TRBJ2-5|.|TRBV15
TGTGCCACCAGGGTCGCGGGGGGGCCCTCTAGGACCCAGTACTTC
CATRVAGGPSRTQYF
>.|TRBJ1-2|.|TRBV7-9
TGTGCCAGCAGCTTAAGCTTCGGGTACTATGGCTACACCTTC
CASSLSFGYYGYTF
>.|TRBJ2-5|few|TRBV11-1
TGTGCCAGCTTCCCCGGGACGGGGGGCCTCCAAGAGACCCAGTACTTC
CASFPGTGGLQETQYF
>TRBD2|TRBJ2-1|.|TRBV6-2/TRBV6-3
TGTGCCAGCAGCCAACGGCCGGGACTAGCGGGGCGTGAGCAGTTCTTC
CASSQRPGLAGREQFF
>.|TRBJ2-3|.|TRBV27
TGTGCCAGCAGCCTGACGGAATCCGGCACAGATACGCAGTATTTT
CASSLTESGTDTQYF
>.|TRBJ2-1|.|TRBV10-3
TGTGCCATCGGGGGGGGCCCACCCTACAATGAGCAGTTCTTC
CAIGGGPPYNEQFF
>TRBD1|TRBJ2-6|.|TRBV29-1
TGCAGCGTTGTCTTGCGGGACAGGGCCTCTGGGGCCAACGTCCTGACTTTC
CSVVLRDRASGANVLTF
>.|TRBJ2-3|.|TRBV5-1
TGCGCCAGCAGCTTGGTGAGGGAATCTACGCAGTATTTT
CASSLVRESTQYF
>TRBD2|TRBJ2-2|.|TRBV9
TGTGCCAGCGGGTCGAGGGCGGGGGACACCGGGGAGCTGTTTTTT
CASGSRAGDTGELFF
>TRBD2|TRBJ2-1|.|TRBV12-3/TRBV12-4
TGTGCCAGCAGCCTAAGCGGGGGGGCCTGGAATGAGCAGTTCTTC
CASSLSGGAWNEQFF
>.|TRBJ2-7|.|TRBV7-9
TGTGCCAGCAGCTTCCTTGAGGGTCAGTACGAGCAGTACTTC
CASSFLEGQYEQYF
>.|TRBJ2-7|.|TRBV9
TGTGCCAGCCGGGGGGCTCATTCCTACGAGCAGTACTTC
CASRGAHSYEQYF
>TRBD2|TRBJ2-1|.|TRBV7-9
TGTGCCAGCAGCCCTCCCGGACTAGCGGGGATTTGTTATGAGCAGTTCTTC
CASSPPGLAGICYEQFF
>TRBD1|TRBJ2-7|.|TRBV11-1
TGTGCCAGCAGCCCCTTTTACCTGACAGGGGACGAGCAGTACTTC
CASSPFYLTGDEQYF
>.|TRBJ2-1|few|TRBV6-5
TGTGCCAGCAGTTTTGGGCTGACGAATGAGCAGTTCTTC
CASSFGLTNEQFF
>TRBD1|TRBJ2-1|few|TRBV12-3/TRBV12-4
TGTGCCAGCAGAACCGGGACAGGGAATGAGCAGTTCTTC
CASRTGTGNEQFF
>.|TRBJ2-7|.|TRBV20-1
TGCAGTGCTAGAGATCGGCAGGGCAGGTACGAGCAGTACTTC
CSARDRQGRYEQYF
>.|TRBJ2-2|.|TRBV7-9
TGTGCCAGCAGCACCTGGGGGGCTGAAACCGGGGAGCTGTTTTTT
CASSTWGAETGELFF
>.|TRBJ2-5|few|TRBV7-9
TGTGCCAGCAGCCAGAAAGATTGGGCCCCTCAAGAGACCCAGTACTTC
CASSQKDWAPQETQYF
>.|TRBJ2-7|few|TRBV5-1
TGCGCCAGCAGCTTGGACGGGGCCTACGAGCAGTACTTC
CASSLDGAYEQYF
>.|TRBJ2-1|.|TRBV21-1
TGTGCCAGCGCGGCTGAGCAGTTCTTC
CASAAEQFF
>.|TRBJ2-7|few|TRBV29-1
TGCAGCGTTGAATCTTCCGAGCAGTACTTC
CSVESSEQYF
>.|TRBJ2-7|few|TRBV11-2
TGTGCCAGCAGCTCTCAGGGGTCCCACGAGCAGTACTTC
CASSSQGSHEQYF
>TRBD1|TRBJ2-1|.|TRBV12-3/TRBV12-4
TGTGCCAGCAGTGTTCCGGGACAGGGGCACCATGAGCAGTTCTTC
CASSVPGQGHHEQFF
>.|TRBJ2-7|few|TRBV20-1
TGCAGTGCTAGAGATCGGAGGGGGGACTCCCTTTACGAGCAGTACTTC
CSARDRRGDSLYEQYF
>.|TRBJ1-5|few|TRBV5-4
TGTGCCAGCAGCACGGGGCTAAATCAGCCCCAGCATTTT
CASSTGLNQPQHF
>.|TRBJ2-7|few|TRBV20-1
TGCAGTGCTAGAGATCTAAGGGAAACCTACGAGCAGTACTTC
CSARDLRETYEQYF
>TRBD2|TRBJ2-1|.|TRBV4-2
TGTGCCAGCAGCCCCCTGACTAGCGGGGAGGTGGATGAGCAGTTCTTC
CASSPLTSGEVDEQFF
>.|TRBJ2-3|.|TRBV18
TGTGCCAGCTCAAAGGAGGAATTCACAGATACGCAGTATTTT
CASSKEEFTDTQYF
>.|TRBJ2-7|many|TRBV12-3/TRBV12-4
TGTGCCAGCAGTTTTGAGGGAGAGCAGTACTTC
CASSFEGEQYF
>TRBD2|TRBJ2-3|.|TRBV3-1
TGTGCCAGCAGCCAAGAGGAACTAGCGGGGAAAACAGATACGCAGTATTTT
CASSQEELAGKTDTQYF
>TRBD1|TRBJ2-7|.|TRBV4-1
TGCGCCAGCAGCGCACGACAGGGCTCCTACGAGCAGTACTTC
CASSARQGSYEQYF
>.|TRBJ1-5|few|TRBV12-3/TRBV12-4
TGTGCCAGCAGTTTAATGGGGCAGCCCCAGCATTTT
CASSLMGQPQHF
>.|TRBJ2-6|.|TRBV15
TGTGCCACCAGCGGGCTTGGGGCCAACGTCCTGACTTTC
CATSGLGANVLTF
>.|TRBJ2-7|.|TRBV7-9
TGTGCCAGCAGATTTGACTCCTACGAGCAGTACTTC
CASRFDSYEQYF
>.|TRBJ2-1|.|TRBV13
TGTGCCAGCAGCCCCCGTACCCCCACTGAGCAGTTCTTC
CASSPRTPTEQFF
>.|TRBJ2-5|few|TRBV20-1
TGCAGTGCTAGAGATCTCCAGCGGGAAGAGACCCAGTACTTC
CSARDLQREETQYF
>.|TRBJ2-7|.|TRBV6-4
TGTGCCAGCAGTTACGACGGGGGACCAGGCACCTACGAGCAGTACTTC
CASSYDGGPGTYEQYF
>.|TRBJ2-1|few|TRBV7-3
TGTGCCAGCAGCGTGTTGGGACGGAGCTCCTACAATGAGCAGTTCTTC
CASSVLGRSSYNEQFF
>.|TRBJ2-7|many|TRBV12-3/TRBV12-4
TGTGCCAGCAGTTTCGGCAGGTCTTACGAGCAGTACTTC
CASSFGRSYEQYF
>.|TRBJ2-1|few|TRBV29-1
TGCAGCGTTGGTGGTAGGGTCGAGAATGAGCAGTTCTTC
CSVGGRVENEQFF
>.|TRBJ2-7|.|TRBV30
TGTGCCTGGAGCGGCAACTGGGAGTACGAGCAGTACTTC
CAWSGNWEYEQYF
>TRBD2|TRBJ2-1|few|TRBV3-1
TGTGCCAGCAGTGCCGGACTAGCGGGGGGGCTAAGCTCCTACAATGAGCAGTTCTTC
CASSAGLAGGLSSYNEQFF
>.|TRBJ2-7|few|TRBV2
TGTGCCAGCAGTGATCGACGAAACTCCTACGAGCAGTACTTC
CASSDRRNSYEQYF
>.|TRBJ2-3|.|TRBV12-3/TRBV12-4
TGTGCCAGCAGTTTGTGGCGGGACCCCACAGATACGCAGTATTTT
CASSLWRDPTDTQYF
>.|TRBJ2-3|.|TRBV12-3/TRBV12-4
TGTGCCAGCAGCACCAGACAGGTCCCAGATACGCAGTATTTT
CASSTRQVPDTQYF
>TRBD1|TRBJ2-7|many|TRBV14
TGTGCCAGCAGCCAGGACAGGCTAGCCTACGAGCAGTACTTC
CASSQDRLAYEQYF
>TRBD1|TRBJ1-1|.|TRBV4-1
TGCGCCAGCAGCCACACCGTCGGGACAGTGCTGAACACTGAAGCTTTCTTT
CASSHTVGTVLNTEAFF